The present T cell receptor beta chain was sequenced within a study of graft-versus-host responses after intestinal transplantation (dated by TCRdb to 2020 to 2022). With respect to the entire study: The transplants that recipients got were multivisceral, liver-intestinal, or isolated intestinal. After intestinal transplantation, graft-versus-host and host-versus-graft alloreactive T cell clones were followed in the graft, circulation and bone marrow using bulk TCR-beta CDR3 sequencing. Donor T cell macrochimerism was defined as a peak of at least 4% donor T cells among recipient peripheral blood mononuclear cells. A cohort of more than 20 intestinal transplant recipients, including one retransplant, was enrolled, and 3 patients lacking pretransplant specimens were excluded. Samples from three later patients were sequenced in-house on an Illumina MiSeq with MiXCR processing rather than by the commercial service. To identify alloreactive clones, pre-transplant mixed lymphocyte reaction products were sequenced and then compared with unstimulated pre-transplant donor and recipient T cells. All recipients received anti-thymocyte globulin induction followed by maintenance tacrolimus and steroids for 3 to 4 years.

What the authors observed across the whole study: The conclusions were limited by the relatively low number and heterogeneity of the intestinal transplant patients. High GvH to HvG T cell clonal ratios were observed in the allografts of patients with donor T cell macrochimerism. Early after transplant, peak levels of circulating GvH clones were associated with declines in HvG clones. GvH clones were found in recipient bone marrow, and some of the GvH clones appeared earlier in ileal mucosa or blood, which is consistent with an intestinal mucosal origin.

On this clone: Its antigen is currently not known. No base qualities exist here, and no much larger clone lies one base off it.

Libraries came from the immunoSEQ multiplex PCR assay. In most patients, genomic DNA was isolated using the Qiagen DNeasy Blood and Tissue Kit and sent frozen to Adaptive Biotechnologies for TCR sequencing. For most patients, high-throughput TCR-beta CDR3 sequencing of genomic DNA was performed by Adaptive Biotechnologies. The source study handled its data this way. TCR sequencing data for approximately 19 patients were retrieved from Adaptive's ImmunoSEQ software; a few other patients were processed with MiXCR and VDJtools. To correct CD4 versus CD8 sorting errors, sequences present in both subsets at a frequency ratio below 5:1 were removed. CDR3 nucleotide sequences shared between donor and recipient were removed because their origin could not be assigned. To count as alloreactive, a clone needed at least 2-fold expansion over unstimulated cells and a minimum CFSE-low frequency of 0.002% (template counts) or 0.001% (read counts). Mappable clones were those detected in sequenced pre-transplant spleen, lymph node, or MLR CFSE-low populations of the donor or recipient. The cumulative frequency of alloreactive clones was calculated as a percentage of all sequences, weighted by copy number. What TCRdb holds here is the immuneACCESS table cut down to in-frame rearrangements. Part of the clones is not present; checked against another copy, under half of the missing clones reflect an unresolved V gene, and the others are unexplained. V and J calls and clone size are those listed in that table; D and trimming were worked out from the DNA. This sample comprises more than 90,000 clones, more than 80% of them detected only once. The ten largest account for 0.2% to 0.25% of the sample.

The sample's time point label, decoded: cells obtained before transplantation from donor or recipient. CD3+CD4+ and CD3+CD8+ populations were FACS-sorted from unstimulated pre-transplant donor and recipient cells taken from spleen or lymph nodes. The sequenced sample was unstimulated CD4+ T cells sorted from spleen or lymph node cells, obtained before transplant. This clonotype was sampled from a human donor who was the organ donor for an intestinal transplant.

CDR3 loop: CASSKERGHTGNTIYF. The DNA is TGTGCCAGCAGCAAAGAAAGGGGGCACACTGGAAACACCATATATTTT. The chain is encoded by TRBV21-1 joined to TRBJ1-3; the D call in the table, TRBD1, was not verified against the DNA. TRBV21-1 represents a pseudogene. Spanning cysteine to phenylalanine, the CDR3 consists of 16 amino acids. CDR3 DNA only is kept here, 48 bases in frame from base 1.